A single sample gave rise to the 5 T cell receptor beta chains below, sequenced in a study of blood T cells in healthy people across ages. Primed by a sample-barcoded 5' primer and a J-beta primer mix, a second PCR proceeded for about 6 to 12 cycles. TCRdb used MiXCR to reprocess the 5' RACE reads, holding one entry per CDR3 protein. Of more than 650,000 distinct CDR3 sequences in the sample, 40% to 65% are singletons; the top ten hold roughly 37%. Sequencing was carried out using blood. These receptors were obtained from an elderly man in good health.

This clonotype turned up a few times. This sequence joins TRBV7-9 and TRBJ2-3; TRBD2 matches at 14 bases. The junction had 8 bases not matched to a gene; V was cut back by 2 bases and J by 1 base. Germline V gene data show CDR1 as SEHNR and CDR2 as FQNEAQ (reference sequence). The length of the CDR3 is 19 residues. In nucleotides, the CDR3 is TGTGCCAGCAGCTTAACACTTCGACTAGCGGGAGGGCGCACAGATACGCAGTATTTT. It codes for CASSLTLRLAGGRTDTQYF.

The chain combines TRBV7-8 with TRBJ2-1; D gene uncertain. Trimming removed 1 base from V and 15 bases from J, with 16 bases in between. CDR1 is SGHVS, CDR2 FQNEAQ, per germline. This CDR3 is 13 amino acids long. CDR3 coding DNA: TGTGCCAGCAGCTTAGACCTAACTCAGAGACGGTTCTTC. It specifies CASSLDLTQRRFF.

The rearrangement uses TRBV24-1 and TRBJ2-7; 7 nucleotides align to TRBD1. Germline V lookup: CDR1 KGHDR, CDR2 SFDVKD. The CDR3 has 14 residues. V trimming: 5 bases; J trimming: 5 bases; junction bases outside the gene matches: 8. In DNA, the CDR3 is TGTGCCACCAGTGCTCCCGGGACAGTGAACGAGCAGTACTTC. Its translation: CATSAPGTVNEQYF.

V gene TRBV30 combines with J gene TRBJ2-4; D may match TRBD1 or TRBD2 (6 bases each). The end of the DNA aligns better with TRBJ2-7, so the J call may be wrong. Germline V gene lookup returns CDR1 GTSNPN and CDR2 SVGIG (reference sequence). CDR3 length: 12 residues. The CDR3 nucleotides read TGTGCCTGGAGTCAGAGGGGGGACGAGCAGTACTTC. Protein product: CAWSQRGDEQYF.

This clonotype has a handful of counts. The chain combines TRBV6-1 with TRBJ1-2; tentative D call: TRBD1 (5 bases). V gave up 7 bases and J gave up 4 bases, with 16 bases separating them. CDR3 length: 14 residues. The germline V gene encodes CDR1 MNHNS and CDR2 SASEGT. The CDR3 loop reads CASITAFGAYGYTF. The CDR3 DNA is TGTGCCAGCATAACGGCTTTCGGGGCCTATGGCTACACCTTC.